Sequencing of this T cell receptor (beta chain) was carried out in a study of T-cell memory formation after mild COVID-19. The table lists this clonotype with many counts. As yet, its antigen is unknown. The study, taken as a whole, reports: Clones that contracted from day 15 to 85 were balanced CD4/CD8, while later expanders leaned CD4+.

5'RACE, which relied on constant-segment primers, yielded TCR alpha and TCR beta cDNA libraries carrying sample barcodes and UMIs. Each CDR3 protein is one row after TCRdb ran MiXCR on the 5' RACE reads. The repertoire holds about 130,000 distinct CDR3 sequences, with 15% to 20% as singletons. Germline loops: CDR1 SGHAT, CDR2 FQDESV (reference sequence). The CDR3 has 16 amino acids. V was pared by 1 base and J by 0 bases, with 12 bases between. J is TRBJ2-5 and V is TRBV11-1; maybe TRBD2 (5 bases). Sequenced material: PBMCs or a T cell subset sorted from them (not recorded which). The source is an adult woman who had mild COVID-19 (a few samples of this study predate the infection). Cell type and time point are not known. The CDR3 region is CASSLGLGSYQETQYF. The CDR3, as DNA: TGTGCCAGCAGCTTAGGTCTGGGGAGTTACCAAGAGACCCAGTACTTC.